The clone carrying this TCR beta chain was seen at least ten times. Antigen specificity is unknown. The data belong to a study of T cells in Graves' hyperthyroidism and ophthalmopathy. Findings and caveats of the study: Stable hyperthyroidism was separated from ophthalmopathy by a model based on 13 V-J features.

Authors of the study amplified TCR beta CDR3 regions from RNA transcripts. TCR CDR3 regions were first amplified by RT-PCR with HTBI primers. Using its own MiXCR run on the multiplex PCR reads, TCRdb lists one record per CDR3 protein. The sample includes about 300,000 distinct CDR3 sequences, approximately 13% seen only once; the top ten take around 8%. No progression to ophthalmopathy during 18 months of follow-up defined stable disease. The patients, who ranged from 18 to 65 in age, presented with newly diagnosed hyperthyroidism lasting under 2 months. The CDR3 is 13 residues long. Germline CDR1 is KGHDR and CDR2 is SFDVKD. V was shortened by 2 bases and J by 8 bases, with 11 bases between the two germline ends.

The rearrangement links TRBV24-1 to TRBJ1-2, with D uncertain. The clonotype originates from a woman in her forties with Graves' hyperthyroidism. The material sequenced was blood. CDR3 bases: TGTGCCACCAGTGATTCCTCCGGGAGCGGCTACACCTTC. Protein sequence: CATSDSSGSGYTF.